This is a list of T cell receptor beta chains from one sample in a study of T cells in Graves' hyperthyroidism and ophthalmopathy. Using its own MiXCR run on the multiplex PCR reads, TCRdb lists one record per CDR3 protein. The sample consists of about 480,000 distinct CDR3 sequences, roughly a quarter of them appearing once. The specimen was blood. These receptors were collected from a young woman with Graves' ophthalmopathy. CDR3s include the opening cysteine and the closing phenylalanine or tryptophan. D genes are given only for firm matches. Some rows have no size entry. The others give once, few or many, or a class for an expanded clone.

j_call	v_call	clone_size	d_call	cdr3_aa	cdr3_nt
TRBJ1-2	TRBV12-3/TRBV12-4	NA	NA	CASSTGVFYGYTF	TGTGCCAGCAGTACAGGAGTGTTCTATGGCTACACCTTC
TRBJ2-5	TRBV6-5	few	NA	CASSYSKGSWETQYF	TGTGCCAGCAGTTACTCGAAGGGGTCCTGGGAGACCCAGTACTTC
TRBJ1-1	TRBV6-1	many	TRBD1	CASRRTGYQNTEAFF	TGTGCCAGCAGGAGGACAGGCTATCAGAACACTGAAGCTTTCTTT
TRBJ1-1	TRBV9	few	NA	CASSPEIGAMNTEAFF	TGTGCCAGCAGCCCAGAGATAGGGGCCATGAACACTGAAGCTTTCTTT
TRBJ1-1	TRBV27	many	TRBD1	CASSFWTGGTEAFF	TGTGCCAGCAGTTTTTGGACAGGGGGCACTGAAGCTTTCTTT
TRBJ1-1	TRBV5-1	many	TRBD1	CASSDWTGNTEAFF	TGCGCCAGCAGCGACTGGACAGGGAACACTGAAGCTTTCTTT
TRBJ1-1	TRBV30	NA	NA	CAWSGTQWGEAFF	TGTGCCTGGAGTGGAACCCAGTGGGGTGAAGCTTTCTTT
TRBJ1-5	TRBV6-4	many	TRBD1	CASRDPPGRTGPYSNQPQHF	TGTGCCAGCAGAGACCCTCCAGGTCGGACAGGGCCCTATAGCAATCAGCCCCAGCATTTT
TRBJ1-6	TRBV6-1	few	NA	CASSAGPYNSPLHF	TGTGCCAGCAGCGCAGGGCCCTATAATTCACCCCTCCACTTT
TRBJ1-2	TRBV28	few	NA	CASSLPGGALNDGYTF	TGTGCCAGCAGTCTTCCGGGCGGCGCCTTAAACGATGGCTACACCTTC
TRBJ2-7	TRBV7-9	NA	NA	CASSALTAYEQYF	TGTGCCAGCAGCGCTCTGACAGCCTACGAGCAGTACTTC
TRBJ2-1	TRBV11-1	NA	NA	CASSPLVSGYWWISNNEQFF	TGTGCCAGCAGTCCTCTCGTATCAGGATACTGGTGGATTAGTAATAATGAGCAGTTCTTC
TRBJ1-2	TRBV2	NA	NA	CASSGERYPNYGYTF	TGTGCCAGCAGTGGAGAGAGGTATCCTAACTATGGCTACACCTTC
TRBJ1-1	TRBV28	NA	NA	CASSFPGTPGKAFF	TGTGCCAGCAGTTTCCCCGGGACACCCGGGAAAGCTTTCTTT
TRBJ2-7	TRBV11-2	few	NA	CASSRGLGPEGYEQYF	TGTGCCAGCAGCCGGGGGTTGGGGCCCGAGGGCTACGAGCAGTACTTC
TRBJ2-7	TRBV5-1	many	NA	CASSDGTNSYEQYF	TGCGCCAGCAGCGACGGGACAAACTCCTACGAGCAGTACTTC
TRBJ2-2	TRBV9	many	NA	CASSADSNTGELFF	TGTGCCAGCAGCGCCGACAGCAACACCGGGGAGCTGTTTTTT
TRBJ1-1	TRBV2	many	NA	CASSDRTATTPDTEAFF	TGTGCCAGCAGTGACCGGACAGCAACGACCCCAGACACTGAAGCTTTCTTT
TRBJ1-1	TRBV5-6	NA	NA	CASSSDGGMGTEAFF	TGTGCCAGCAGCTCGGACGGGGGTATGGGCACTGAAGCTTTCTTT
TRBJ1-2	TRBV6-2/TRBV6-3	many	TRBD1	CASSSDRVTGYTF	TGTGCCAGCAGCTCCGACAGGGTAACTGGCTACACCTTC
TRBJ2-7	TRBV11-2	few	TRBD2	CASSEPLGLAVYEQYF	TGTGCCAGCAGCGAACCGCTCGGGCTAGCGGTCTACGAGCAGTACTTC
TRBJ1-2	TRBV24-1	NA	TRBD1	CATSDDRDRYYGYTF	TGTGCCACCAGTGACGACCGGGACAGATACTATGGCTACACCTTC
TRBJ1-1	TRBV12-3/TRBV12-4	few	NA	CASSRTNTEACF	TGTGCCAGCAGTAGGACGAACACTGAAGCTTGCTTT
TRBJ2-7	TRBV6-5	many	TRBD1	CASSLTGTGLTYEQYF	TGTGCCAGCAGTTTAACCGGGACAGGGCTAACCTACGAGCAGTACTTC
TRBJ2-2	TRBV2	many	NA	CASSERTAVGELFF	TGTGCCAGCAGTGAAAGGACAGCGGTCGGGGAGCTGTTTTTT
TRBJ1-3	TRBV28	many	NA	CASTSDSPGNTIYF	NA
TRBJ2-2	TRBV12-3/TRBV12-4	many	TRBD1	CASRRRDRGNTGELFF	TGTGCCAGCAGAAGGAGGGACAGGGGTAACACCGGGGAGCTGTTTTTT
TRBJ2-7	TRBV7-3	many	NA	CASSLTPAHSYEQYF	TGTGCCAGCAGCTTAACGCCGGCTCACTCCTACGAGCAGTACTTC
TRBJ2-7	TRBV20-1	NA	NA	CSASAEDEQYF	TGCAGTGCTAGCGCGGAGGACGAGCAGTACTTC
TRBJ2-5	TRBV6-2/TRBV6-3	NA	NA	CASSLPNSAETQYF	TGTGCCAGCAGCTTGCCGAATAGCGCAGAGACCCAGTACTTC
TRBJ2-2	TRBV12-3/TRBV12-4	many	NA	CASSIGQIHTGELFF	TGTGCCAGCAGTATCGGACAGATCCACACCGGGGAGCTGTTTTTT
TRBJ2-2	TRBV6-2/TRBV6-3	NA	TRBD1	CASGERGGEGPGELFF	TGTGCCAGCGGCGAGAGAGGGGGCGAAGGTCCCGGGGAGCTGTTTTTT
TRBJ1-1	TRBV19	NA	NA	CASSALTGRGNTEAFF	TGTGCCAGTAGTGCCCTAACAGGAAGGGGGAACACTGAAGCTTTCTTT
TRBJ2-7	TRBV12-3/TRBV12-4	few	NA	CASMDRGHSYEQYF	TGTGCCAGCATGGATCGGGGTCACTCCTACGAGCAGTACTTC
TRBJ2-3	TRBV11-3	many	NA	CASSFSGQTDTQYF	TGTGCCAGCAGTTTTTCCGGACAGACAGATACGCAGTATTTT
TRBJ1-2	TRBV18	NA	TRBD1	CASSSTGGGYYGYTF	TGTGCCAGCTCGTCCACAGGGGGCGGCTACTATGGCTACACCTTC
TRBJ1-5	TRBV6-1	NA	NA	CASSEGNGLNQPQHF	TGTGCCAGCAGTGAAGGAAACGGCCTCAATCAGCCCCAGCATTTT
TRBJ1-2	TRBV6-5	few	TRBD1	CASSYLGQFYGYTF	TGTGCCAGCAGTTACTTGGGACAGTTCTATGGCTACACCTTC
TRBJ1-1	TRBV7-8	many	NA	CASSLAEARGNTEAFF	TGTGCCAGCAGCTTAGCGGAGGCGAGAGGAAACACTGAAGCTTTCTTT
TRBJ1-1	TRBV10-3	many	TRBD1	CAISEGQGYTEAFF	TGTGCCATCAGTGAGGGACAGGGGTACACTGAAGCTTTCTTT
TRBJ1-1	TRBV12-3/TRBV12-4	many	NA	CASNIGNTEAFF	TGTGCCAGCAACATTGGGAACACTGAAGCTTTCTTT
TRBJ2-2	TRBV10-3	many	NA	CAISEVDRNTGELFF	TGTGCCATCAGTGAGGTCGACAGGAACACCGGGGAGCTGTTTTTT
TRBJ2-7	TRBV11-1	NA	TRBD1	CASSSTPGQESYEQYF	TGTGCCAGCAGCTCGACCCCGGGACAGGAGTCATACGAGCAGTACTTC
TRBJ2-5	TRBV7-2	NA	NA	CASSQLGGAQETQYF	TGTGCCAGCAGCCAACTTGGCGGGGCGCAAGAGACCCAGTACTTC
TRBJ2-3	TRBV9	many	NA	CASSVADSGPDTQYF	TGTGCCAGCAGCGTAGCGGACTCTGGGCCGGATACGCAGTATTTT
TRBJ1-2	TRBV18	NA	NA	CASSPGVDSYYGYTF	TGTGCCAGCTCACCAGGAGTCGATTCGTACTATGGCTACACCTTC
TRBJ1-1	TRBV6-2/TRBV6-3	many	NA	CASSSQDPVRNTEAFF	TGTGCCAGCAGTTCTCAGGACCCAGTCCGAAACACTGAAGCTTTCTTT
TRBJ1-5	TRBV10-3	many	NA	CAIGEGTPPNQPQHF	TGTGCCATCGGGGAAGGGACCCCACCGAATCAGCCCCAGCATTTT
TRBJ2-5	TRBV10-3	NA	TRBD1	CATTTGQGEETQYF	TGTGCCACCACCACGGGACAGGGCGAAGAGACCCAGTACTTC
TRBJ2-7	TRBV4-1	NA	TRBD1	CASSRHPGQGEYEQYF	TGCGCCAGCAGCCGCCACCCGGGACAGGGGGAATACGAGCAGTACTTC
TRBJ1-1	TRBV5-1	NA	NA	CASSLVGGTEACF	TGCGCCAGCAGCTTGGTAGGCGGCACTGAAGCTTGCTTT
TRBJ2-7	TRBV28	NA	TRBD2	CASSPDAGVFDEQYF	TGTGCCAGCAGTCCAGATGCGGGAGTTTTCGACGAGCAGTACTTC
TRBJ2-7	TRBV28	few	TRBD2	CASLGRGSSYEQYF	TGTGCCAGCTTAGGGAGGGGAAGCTCCTACGAGCAGTACTTC
TRBJ1-2	TRBV12-3/TRBV12-4	few	NA	CASSQDGVYGYTF	TGTGCCAGCAGCCAAGACGGCGTCTATGGCTACACCTTC
TRBJ2-5	TRBV6-4	NA	TRBD2	CASSETSGSSKTQYF	TGTGCCAGCAGCGAGACTAGCGGGAGCTCAAAGACCCAGTACTTC
TRBJ1-2	TRBV6-2/TRBV6-3	many	NA	CASSPRTEDRGGYTF	TGTGCCAGCAGTCCCAGGACAGAAGATCGTGGTGGCTACACCTTC
TRBJ2-7	TRBV30	few	NA	CAWSVLLYEQYF	TGTGCCTGGAGTGTATTGCTCTACGAGCAGTACTTC